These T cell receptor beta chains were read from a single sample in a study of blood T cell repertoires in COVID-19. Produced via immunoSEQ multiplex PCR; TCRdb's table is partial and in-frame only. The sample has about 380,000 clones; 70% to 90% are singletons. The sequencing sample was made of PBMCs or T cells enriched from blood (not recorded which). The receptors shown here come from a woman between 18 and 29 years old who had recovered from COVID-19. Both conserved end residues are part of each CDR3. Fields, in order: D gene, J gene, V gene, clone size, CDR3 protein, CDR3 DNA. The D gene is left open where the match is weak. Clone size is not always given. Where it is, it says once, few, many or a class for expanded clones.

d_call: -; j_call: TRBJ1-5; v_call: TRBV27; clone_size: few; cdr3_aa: CASSLAGSNQPQHF; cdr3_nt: TGTGCCAGCAGTTTAGCGGGGAGCAATCAGCCCCAGCATTTT
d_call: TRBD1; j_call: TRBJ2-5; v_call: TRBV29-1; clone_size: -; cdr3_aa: CSARDRLPQETQYF; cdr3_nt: TGCAGCGCTCGGGACAGGTTACCTCAAGAGACCCAGTACTTC
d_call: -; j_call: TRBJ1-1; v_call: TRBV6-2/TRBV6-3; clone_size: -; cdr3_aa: CASSWRSGPTEAFF; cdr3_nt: TGTGCCAGCAGTTGGAGGTCCGGGCCCACTGAAGCTTTCTTT
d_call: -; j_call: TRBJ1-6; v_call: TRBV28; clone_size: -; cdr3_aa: CASSFSGWDSPLHF; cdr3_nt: TGTGCCAGCAGTTTCTCAGGGTGGGATTCACCCCTCCACTTT
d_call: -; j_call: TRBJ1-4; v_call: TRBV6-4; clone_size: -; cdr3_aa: CASSDFIYGPRGEKLFF; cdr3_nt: TGTGCCAGCAGTGACTTTATTTACGGTCCCCGGGGTGAAAAACTGTTTTTT
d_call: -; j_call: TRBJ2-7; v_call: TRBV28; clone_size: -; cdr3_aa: CASSLARVVYEQYF; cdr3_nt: TGTGCCAGCAGTTTAGCCAGGGTAGTTTACGAGCAGTACTTC
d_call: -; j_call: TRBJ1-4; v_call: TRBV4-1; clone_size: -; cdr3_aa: CASSQDAGGGDEKLFF; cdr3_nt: TGCGCCAGCAGCCAAGATGCGGGGGGCGGCGATGAAAAACTGTTTTTT
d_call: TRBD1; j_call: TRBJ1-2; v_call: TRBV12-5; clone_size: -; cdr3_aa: CASGPHRGPRDGYTF; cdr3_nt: TGTGCTAGTGGTCCGCACAGGGGCCCCAGAGATGGCTACACCTTC
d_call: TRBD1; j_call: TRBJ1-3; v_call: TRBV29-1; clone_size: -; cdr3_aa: CSVGQETGLRGNTIYF; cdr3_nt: TGCAGCGTTGGGCAGGAGACAGGGTTAAGAGGAAACACCATATATTTT
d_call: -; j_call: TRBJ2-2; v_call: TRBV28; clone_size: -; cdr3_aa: CASSFPTGKIYDTGELFF; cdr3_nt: TGTGCCAGCAGTTTCCCAACAGGAAAAATTTATGACACCGGGGAGCTGTTTTTT
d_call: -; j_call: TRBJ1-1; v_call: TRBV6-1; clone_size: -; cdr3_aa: CASSEPPYTEAFF; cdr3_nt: TGTGCCAGCAGTGAACCCCCCTACACTGAAGCTTTCTTT
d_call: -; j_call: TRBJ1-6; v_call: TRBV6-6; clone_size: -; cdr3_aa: CASSRSNRGIGYNSPLHF; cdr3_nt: TGTGCCAGCAGTCGTTCGAACCGGGGGATAGGGTATAATTCACCCCTCCACTTT
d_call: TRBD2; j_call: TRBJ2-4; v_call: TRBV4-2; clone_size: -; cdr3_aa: CASSPQSATSGGNIQYF; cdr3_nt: TGTGCCAGCAGCCCGCAGTCGGCGACTAGCGGGGGGAACATTCAGTACTTC
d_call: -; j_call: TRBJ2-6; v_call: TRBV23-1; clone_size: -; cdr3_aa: CASSQRTVASGANVLTF; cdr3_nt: TGCGCCAGCAGTCAGAGGACTGTGGCCTCTGGGGCCAACGTCCTGACTTTC
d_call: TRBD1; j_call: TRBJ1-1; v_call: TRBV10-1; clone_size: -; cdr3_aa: CASSGNRGPTEAFF; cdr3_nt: TGCGCCAGCAGTGGGAACAGGGGGCCTACTGAAGCTTTCTTT
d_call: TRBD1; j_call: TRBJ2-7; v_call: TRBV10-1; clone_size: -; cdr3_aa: CASSAGTGFEQYF; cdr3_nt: TGCGCCAGCAGCGCCGGGACAGGGTTCGAGCAGTACTTC
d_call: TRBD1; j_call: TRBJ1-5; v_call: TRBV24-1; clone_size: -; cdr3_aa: CATSRAGGTQPQHF; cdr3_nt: TGTGCCACCAGTCGGGCAGGGGGGACTCAGCCCCAGCATTTT
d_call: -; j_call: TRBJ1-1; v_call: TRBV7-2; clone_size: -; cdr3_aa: CASSSYRDGNTEAFF; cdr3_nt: TGTGCCAGCAGCTCATACAGGGATGGGAACACTGAAGCTTTCTTT
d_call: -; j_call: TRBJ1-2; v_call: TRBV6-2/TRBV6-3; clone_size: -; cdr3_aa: CASSYSRGYTF; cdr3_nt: TGTGCCAGCAGTTATTCTCGGGGCTACACCTTC
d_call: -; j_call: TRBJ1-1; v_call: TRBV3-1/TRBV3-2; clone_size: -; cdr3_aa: CASSQGTGTEAFF; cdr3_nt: TGTGCCAGCAGCCAAGGAACAGGGACTGAAGCTTTCTTT
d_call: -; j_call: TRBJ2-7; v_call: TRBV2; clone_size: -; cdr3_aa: CASSSGKGSYEQYF; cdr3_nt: TGTGCCAGCAGTTCAGGGAAGGGGTCCTACGAGCAGTACTTC
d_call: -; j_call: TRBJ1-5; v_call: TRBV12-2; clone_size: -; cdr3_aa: CASRSAEPGQGAKGNQPQHF; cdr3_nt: TGTGCAAGTCGCTCAGCCGAACCGGGACAGGGGGCGAAAGGCAATCAGCCCCAGCATTTT
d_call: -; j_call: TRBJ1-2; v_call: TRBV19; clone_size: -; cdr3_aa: CASSPHNRNYGYTF; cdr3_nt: TGTGCCAGTAGCCCCCACAATCGTAACTATGGCTACACCTTC
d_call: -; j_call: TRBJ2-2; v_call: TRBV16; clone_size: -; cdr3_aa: CASSQLQGTGELFF; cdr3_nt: TGTGCCAGCAGCCAATTGCAGGGAACCGGGGAGCTGTTTTTT
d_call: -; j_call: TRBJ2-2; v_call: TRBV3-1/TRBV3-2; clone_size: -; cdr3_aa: CASSQESRTGELFF; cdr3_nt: TGTGCCAGCAGCCAAGAGTCTAGGACCGGGGAGCTGTTTTTT
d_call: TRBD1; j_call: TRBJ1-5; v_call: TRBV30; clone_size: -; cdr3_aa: CAWARGQGSGNQPQHF; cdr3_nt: TGTGCCTGGGCCAGGGGACAGGGATCGGGCAATCAGCCCCAGCATTTT
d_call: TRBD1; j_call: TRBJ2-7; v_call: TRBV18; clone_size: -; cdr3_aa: CASSPDRGPYYEQYF; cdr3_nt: TGTGCCAGCTCTCCGGACAGGGGCCCTTACTACGAGCAGTACTTC
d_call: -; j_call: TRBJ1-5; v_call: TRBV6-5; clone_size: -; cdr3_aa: CASSWGPNQPQHF; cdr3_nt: TGTGCCAGCAGTTGGGGGCCCAATCAGCCCCAGCATTTT
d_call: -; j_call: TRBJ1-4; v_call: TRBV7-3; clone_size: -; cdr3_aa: CASSNGATGEKLFF; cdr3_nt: TGTGCCAGCAGCAACGGTGCTACAGGGGAAAAACTGTTTTTT
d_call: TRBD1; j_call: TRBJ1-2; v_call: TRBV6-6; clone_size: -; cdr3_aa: CASSRLTGNGYTF; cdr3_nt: TGTGCCAGCAGTCGATTGACAGGGAATGGCTACACCTTC
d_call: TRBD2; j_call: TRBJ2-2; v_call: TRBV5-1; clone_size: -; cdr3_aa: CASSLTTSGVSGELFF; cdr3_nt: TGCGCCAGCAGCTTGACAACTAGCGGGGTATCCGGGGAGCTGTTTTTT
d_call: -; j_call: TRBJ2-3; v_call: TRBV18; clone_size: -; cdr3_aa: CASSPPGDTQYF; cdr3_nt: TGTGCCAGCTCACCCCCCGGAGATACGCAGTATTTT
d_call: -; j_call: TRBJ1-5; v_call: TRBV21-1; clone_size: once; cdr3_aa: CASSYVDRMGDQPQHF; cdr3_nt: TGTGCCAGCAGCTATGTGGACAGGATGGGCGATCAGCCCCAGCATTTT
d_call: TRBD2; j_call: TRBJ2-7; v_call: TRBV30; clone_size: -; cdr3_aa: CAWSRGDSYEQYF; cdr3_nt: TGTGCCTGGAGTCGGGGGGATAGCTACGAGCAGTACTTC
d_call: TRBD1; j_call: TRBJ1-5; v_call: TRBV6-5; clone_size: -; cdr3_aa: CASSYATGGPQHF; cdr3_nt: TGTGCCAGCAGTTACGCTACAGGGGGGCCCCAGCATTTT
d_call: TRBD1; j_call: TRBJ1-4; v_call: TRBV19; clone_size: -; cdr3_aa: CASSLQDRANEKLFF; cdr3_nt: TGTGCCAGTAGTCTCCAGGACAGGGCTAATGAAAAACTGTTTTTT
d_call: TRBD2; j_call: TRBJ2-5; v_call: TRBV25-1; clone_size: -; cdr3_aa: CASSEYLGGQETQYF; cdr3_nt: TGTGCCAGCAGTGAATATTTGGGGGGGCAAGAGACCCAGTACTTC
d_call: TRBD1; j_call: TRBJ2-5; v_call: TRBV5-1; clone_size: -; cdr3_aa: CASSPPGTGIETQYF; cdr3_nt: TGCGCCAGCAGCCCGCCCGGGACAGGGATAGAGACCCAGTACTTC
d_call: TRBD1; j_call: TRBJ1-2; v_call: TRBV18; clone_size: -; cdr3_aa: CASSPPGSRGNHGYTF; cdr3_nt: TGTGCCAGCTCACCACCAGGGTCCAGGGGGAATCATGGCTACACCTTC
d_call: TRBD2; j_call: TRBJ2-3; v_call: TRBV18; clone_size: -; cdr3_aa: CASSPAPPISGGRSRTDTQYF; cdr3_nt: TGTGCCAGCTCACCTGCACCCCCGATCAGCGGGGGCCGGTCTCGCACAGATACGCAGTATTTT
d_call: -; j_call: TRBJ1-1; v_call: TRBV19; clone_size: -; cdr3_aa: CASSIDQGLSTEAFF; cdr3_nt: TGTGCCAGTAGTATAGACCAGGGTTTAAGCACTGAAGCTTTCTTT
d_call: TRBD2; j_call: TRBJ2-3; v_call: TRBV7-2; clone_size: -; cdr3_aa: CASSVEGLAGATDTQYF; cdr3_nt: TGTGCCAGCAGCGTCGAGGGACTAGCGGGGGCCACAGATACGCAGTATTTT
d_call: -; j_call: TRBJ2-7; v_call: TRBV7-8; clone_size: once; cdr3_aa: CASSLQAGLFTYEQYF; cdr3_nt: TGTGCCAGCAGCCTCCAGGCGGGATTATTCACCTACGAGCAGTACTTC
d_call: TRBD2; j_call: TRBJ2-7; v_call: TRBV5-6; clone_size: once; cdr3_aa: CASSWGTSGGHEQYF; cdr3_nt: TGTGCCAGCAGCTGGGGGACTAGCGGGGGCCACGAGCAGTACTTC
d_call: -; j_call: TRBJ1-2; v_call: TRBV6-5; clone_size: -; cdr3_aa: CASGRTGNDYGYTF; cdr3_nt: TGTGCCAGTGGGCGAACGGGAAACGACTATGGCTACACCTTC
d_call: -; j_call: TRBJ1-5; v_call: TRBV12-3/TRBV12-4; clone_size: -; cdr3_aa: CASSLQGEQPQHF; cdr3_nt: TGTGCCAGCAGTTTACAGGGCGAACAGCCCCAGCATTTT
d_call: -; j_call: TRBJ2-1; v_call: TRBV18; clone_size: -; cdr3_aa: CASSPRNGRDISLLSSYNEQFF; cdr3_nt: TGTGCCAGCTCACCACGAAATGGAAGGGACATCTCCCTCTTGAGCTCCTACAATGAGCAGTTCTTC
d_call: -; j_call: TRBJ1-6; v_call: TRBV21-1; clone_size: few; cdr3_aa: CASSKEPFAQGESSYNSPLHF; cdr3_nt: TGTGCCAGCAGCAAAGAACCATTCGCCCAGGGGGAGAGCTCCTATAATTCACCCCTCCACTTT
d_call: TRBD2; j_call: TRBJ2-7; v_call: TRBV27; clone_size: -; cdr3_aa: CASSPLAGGLAYEQYF; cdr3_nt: TGTGCCAGCAGTCCCCTAGCGGGGGGTTTAGCATACGAGCAGTACTTC
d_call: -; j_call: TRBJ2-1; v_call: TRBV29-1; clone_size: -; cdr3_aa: CSALTVTYNEQFF; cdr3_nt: TGCAGCGCCCTCACGGTCACCTACAATGAGCAGTTCTTC
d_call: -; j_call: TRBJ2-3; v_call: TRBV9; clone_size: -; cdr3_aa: CASSVDPKGAADTQYF; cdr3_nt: TGTGCCAGCAGCGTAGACCCGAAGGGAGCTGCAGATACGCAGTATTTT
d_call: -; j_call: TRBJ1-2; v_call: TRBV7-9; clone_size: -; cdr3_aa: CASSSTGTGWYGYTF; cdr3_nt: TGTGCCAGCAGCTCAACAGGGACGGGTTGGTATGGCTACACCTTC
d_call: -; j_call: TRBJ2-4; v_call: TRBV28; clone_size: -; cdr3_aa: CASTFSSDLAKNIQYF; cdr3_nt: TGTGCCAGCACCTTCAGCAGCGATCTAGCCAAAAACATTCAGTACTTC
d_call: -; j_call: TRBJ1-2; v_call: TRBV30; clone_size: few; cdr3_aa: CAWSVMGRANYGYTF; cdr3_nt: TGTGCCTGGAGTGTAATGGGCAGAGCTAACTATGGCTACACCTTC
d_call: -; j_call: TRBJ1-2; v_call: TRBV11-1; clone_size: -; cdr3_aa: CASSQGYTGYTF; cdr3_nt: TGTGCCAGCAGCCAGGGATACACGGGCTACACCTTC